This T cell receptor (beta chain) was sequenced for a study of T-cell memory formation after mild COVID-19 (dated by TCRdb to the early 2020s). Context from the whole study: Most TCR sequence clusters were specific to one of the two donors. Longitudinal TCRalpha and TCRbeta repertoire sequencing tracked T-cell clones expanding and contracting after mild COVID-19 in two donors. The cohort comprised two young, previously healthy adult volunteers, one female and one male. The study at large found these results: Only a couple of mild cases were covered by the study, and larger cohorts that include severe cases with pre-infection samples were considered necessary. Contracting CD4+ clones appeared mostly in the CM and EM memory subsets, whereas CD8+ clones were enriched in EMRA. The second-wave clones that peaked on day 37 were not confirmed to be SARS-CoV-2 specific. Clones contracting from day 15 to 85 had balanced CD4/CD8 phenotypes, while a second wave expanding from day 15 to 37 was biased towards CD4+. Some responding clones were detected in pre-infection memory, which suggested that pre-existing cross-reactive memory T cells had joined the SARS-CoV-2 response.

PBMCs were isolated by Ficoll-Paque density gradient centrifugation. Sequenced on an Illumina NovaSeq 6000. TCRalpha and TCRbeta cDNA libraries were built by 5'RACE with constant-segment primers, adding sample barcodes and unique molecular identifiers. RNA was extracted from every sample with Trizol reagent. Libraries were amplified in two PCR steps, with a second sample barcode and Illumina TruSeq adapters added in the second step. Libraries were sequenced on an Illumina NovaSeq with 2 x 150 bp paired-end reads. On the authors' methods: Reads were demultiplexed and collapsed into UMI-guided consensus sequences with migec v1.2.7. Using mixcr v2.1.11, the UMI consensuses were aligned to TRA and TRB V and J templates and assembled into clonotypes. A clonotype was counted as expanded or contracted only if both edgeR and NoisET called the change significant, with noise models trained on biological replicates. For edgeR calls, the thresholds were a false discovery rate-adjusted p below 0.01 and a log2 fold-change of 1. As an exploratory analysis of dynamics, max-normalized trajectories of the 1000 most abundant clonotypes were examined with PCA combined with hierarchical clustering. Each responding clone was given a CD4 or CD8 phenotype based on the CD4+ and CD8+ repertoires, which had been sequenced separately. TCRdb reran the public reads through fastp at Q25 and MiXCR, keeping productive beta chains. Every CDR3 protein is listed once, alongside the most common genes and DNA of its rows. V and J calls and clone size were set by TCRdb, not the authors. Across this sample there are about 180,000 distinct CDR3 sequences, with less than 20% seen only once. Roughly 3.7% of the sample lies in the top ten.

To note about this clonotype: What this receptor recognizes is not known. Base-call qualities are not available, and no considerably larger clone is one nucleotide away.

Cut back by 1 base and 1 base, the V and J ends lie 11 bases apart. CDR1 is given as SGHRS and CDR2 as YFSETQ, both from the germline V gene. From the cysteine up to the phenylalanine, the CDR3 has a length of 15 residues. Left in the record is the CDR3 DNA by itself, 45 bases read in frame from the first base. The rearrangement joined TRBV5-1 to TRBJ1-2; confidence is insufficient to name the D gene. This clonotype originated in a man younger than 35 who had mild COVID-19 (a few samples of this study predate the infection). The sample titles of this study are shuffled in the database, so cell type and time point are left out; the donor was told from shared clones. The source material was PBMCs or a T cell subset sorted from them (not recorded which). The nucleotides read TGCGCCAGCAGCTTGAACATTCACAGTAACTATGGCTACACCTTC. This gives the protein CASSLNIHSNYGYTF.